The 22 T cell receptor beta chains listed next were all sequenced from one sample in a study of control samples from healthy donors and cancer patients. Sequencing was performed with immunoSEQ multiplex PCR; in TCRdb, only in-frame clones are kept and a portion is missing. The sample yields about 86,000 clones, about 89% seen once. Material: PBMCs. These receptors all come from a woman aged 45 to 65 with colorectal cancer.

The chain recombines TRBV9 with TRBJ2-3, with D possibly matching TRBD1 (6 bases). The V end lost 0 bases, the J end lost 2 bases, and 10 bases lay between the germline ends. CDR3 length: 15 residues. CDR1 SGDLS and CDR2 YYNGEE come from the germline V gene. The CDR3 DNA sequence: TGTGCCAGCAGCGTAGATGGGGGCTACACAGATACGCAGTATTTT. Its translation: CASSVDGGYTDTQYF.

The chain employs TRBV4-1 and TRBJ1-3; unclear D gene. Germline assignment: CDR1 MGHRA and CDR2 YSYEKL. The CDR3 spans 15 residues. V lost 5 bases and J lost 2, with 13 bases in between. The CDR3 DNA reads TGCGCCAGCAGCAAGACCCCCGGTGCTGGAAACACCATATATTTT. Encoded protein: CASSKTPGAGNTIYF.

The chain is built from TRBV4-3 and TRBJ1-2, with D possibly TRBD1 on 6 matching bases. The V gene lost 2 bases and the J gene lost 5 bases, with 15 bases spanning the gap. The CDR3 is made up of 15 amino acids. Germline assignment: CDR1 LGHNA and CDR2 YSLEER. The CDR3, as DNA: TGCGCCAGCAGCCAAAATAGGGGGACGGAATATGGCTACACCTTC. This encodes CASSQNRGTEYGYTF.

The chain uses TRBV12-3 or TRBV12-4 and TRBJ1-5, with no clear D. Between the trimmed V and J ends, which lost 3 bases and 6 bases, there was a span of 6 bases. The CDR3 extends over 12 amino acids. CDR3 sequence (DNA): TGTGCCAGCAGTTTCTCAGCTCAGCCCCAGCATTTT. It translates to CASSFSAQPQHF.

The chain has TRBV7-2 and TRBJ1-6, with D unclear. V was shortened by 8 bases and J by 3 bases, with 8 bases between the two germline ends. CDR3 length: 13 amino acids. Per the germline V gene, CDR1 is SGHTA and CDR2 is FQGNSA. CDR3 loop: CASGNNYNSPLHF. In DNA form, the CDR3 reads TGTGCCAGCGGGAATAACTATAATTCACCCCTCCACTTT.

The chain recombines TRBV4-1 with TRBJ1-5; TRBD1 might be the D (6 bases). Trimming removed 5 bases at V and 2 bases at J, with 10 bases between. Germline V CDR1 and CDR2: MGHRA, YSYEKL. This CDR3 comprises 14 residues. The CDR3 DNA is TGCGCCAGCAGCGCAGGGGCGGGCAATCAGCCCCAGCATTTT. Its translation: CASSAGAGNQPQHF.

The chain joins TRBV19 to TRBJ1-2, with TRBD1 matching 9 bases. Germline CDR1 and CDR2: LNHDA and SQIVND (reference sequence). V shed 6 bases and J 4 bases; nucleotides not matched to a gene: 9. This CDR3 comprises 15 residues. The CDR3 region has the DNA TGTGCCAGTAGACTACCGGGACAGGGATCCTATGGCTACACCTTC. Amino acid sequence: CASRLPGQGSYGYTF. The full variable domain, in which reference TRBV19 and TRBJ1-2 provide the parts outside the CDR3, is DGGITQSPKYLFRKEGQNVTLSCEQNLNHDAMYWYRQDPGQGLRLIYYSQIVNDFQKGDIAEGYSVSREKKESFPLTVTSAQKNPTAFYLCASRLPGQGSYGYTFGSGTRLTVV.

The chain has TRBV19 and TRBJ2-3; 7 nucleotides line up with TRBD2. V lost 3 bases and J lost 8; bases outside the gene matches: 5. The CDR3 is 13 amino acids. Germline values: CDR1 LNHDA, CDR2 SQIVND (reference sequence). The CDR3 spells CASSIQGGGTQYF. CDR3 DNA sequence: TGTGCCAGTAGTATCCAGGGCGGGGGTACGCAGTATTTT.

The V call is TRBV4-3, the J call TRBJ1-1, with D possibly being TRBD1 (6 bases). Per germline, CDR1 LGHNA and CDR2 YSLEER. The CDR3 contains 13 residues. Trimming removed 0 bases from V and 8 bases from J, with 10 bases in between. The CDR3 here is CASSQDPDREAFF. In DNA, the CDR3 is TGCGCCAGCAGCCAAGACCCAGACAGGGAAGCTTTCTTT.

CDR3 in DNA: TGCGCCAGCAGCTTGGTAGTTAGCGGGTCTAGCACAGATACGCAGTATTTT. Translation gives CASSLVVSGSSTDTQYF. The chain joins TRBV5-1 to TRBJ2-3, with 7 bases aligning to TRBD2. In germline, CDR1 is SGHRS, CDR2 YFSETQ. The CDR3 runs 17 residues. V was pared by 0 bases and J by 0 bases, with 7 bases of the junction left unmatched.

This clone was observed a few times. The J gene is TRBJ2-5, the V gene TRBV24-1; D is unclear. Trimming took 2 bases from V and 1 from J, leaving 4 bases between them. Germline CDR1 reads KGHDR; CDR2 reads SFDVKD. The CDR3 covers 13 residues. The CDR3 sequence is CATSDWSQETQYF. The CDR3 DNA sequence: TGTGCCACCAGTGATTGGTCCCAAGAGACCCAGTACTTC.

The V and J genes are TRBV24-1 and TRBJ1-1; possible D gene TRBD1, 5 bases. Germline V gives CDR1 KGHDR, CDR2 SFDVKD. Trimming removed 7 bases at V and 3 bases at J, with 11 bases between. This CDR3 comprises 13 residues. The CDR3 DNA follows: TGTGCCACCAGCGACGGGGCTTACACTGAAGCTTTCTTT. It yields the protein CATSDGAYTEAFF.

The J gene is TRBJ2-1, the V gene TRBV3-1 (or the pseudogene TRBV3-2); D is perhaps TRBD2 (6 bases). Trimming removed 0 bases from V and 1 base from J, with 16 bases in between. Germline CDR1 and CDR2: LGHDT and YNNKEL (reference sequence). This CDR3 region has 18 residues. The CDR3 DNA is TGTGCCAGCAGCCAAGACCTGCCCGGGACTTTATCCTACAATGAGCAGTTCTTC. Protein: CASSQDLPGTLSYNEQFF.

The V gene is TRBV2, the J gene TRBJ2-1, with D perhaps matching TRBD1 or TRBD2 (5 bases each). Germline V lookup: CDR1 SNHLY, CDR2 FYNNEI. The CDR3 totals 15 residues. V was pared by 7 bases and J by 2 bases, with 15 bases between. The CDR3 region is CASNPGLGAYNEQFF. The CDR3 DNA is TGTGCCAGCAACCCAGGGCTGGGAGCCTACAATGAGCAGTTCTTC.

A single count supports this clone. This chain uses TRBV5-8 with TRBJ2-7, with D hard to call. The V end lost 0 bases, the J end lost 1 base, and 8 bases lay between the germline ends. CDR1 SGHTS and CDR2 YDEGEE come from the germline V gene. The CDR3 covers 14 residues. CDR3 nucleotides: TGTGCCAGCAGCTTGGTAAAGGATTCCTACGAGCAGTACGTC. Translation gives CASSLVKDSYEQYV.

The genes are TRBV6-5 and TRBJ2-1; 10 nucleotides align to TRBD1. V was pared by 9 bases and J by 5 bases, with 10 bases of the junction left unmatched. The CDR3 is 15 amino acids. Germline CDR1 is MNHEY and CDR2 is SVGAGI. The CDR3, as DNA: TGTGCCAGTATCCCGACAGGGGGCAATCACAATGAGCAGTTCTTC. Amino acids: CASIPTGGNHNEQFF.

The chain has TRBV18 and TRBJ2-5; D call uncertain. Germline CDR1 reads KGHSH; CDR2 reads LQKENI. Trimming shortened V by 2 bases and J by 2 bases, and 6 bases separated the two germline ends. The CDR3 is made up of 13 amino acids. The CDR3 loop is CASSPTEQETQYF. The CDR3 DNA sequence: TGTGCCAGCTCACCAACTGAACAAGAGACCCAGTACTTC.

V gene TRBV3-1 (or the pseudogene TRBV3-2) combines with J gene TRBJ2-3, with D perhaps matching TRBD1 (6 bases). Trimming removed 2 bases from V and 8 bases from J, with 14 bases in between. The CDR3 extends over 14 amino acids. The germline CDR1 and CDR2 sequences are LGHDT and YNNKEL (reference sequence). The CDR3 DNA reads TGTGCCAGCAGCCAACTTGGGGGCCAAGGTACGCAGTATTTT. As protein: CASSQLGGQGTQYF.

This chain uses TRBV12-5 with TRBJ2-1; a weak D match, TRBD2 (5 bases). The CDR3 runs to 14 residues. Trimming pared 0 bases from V and 5 bases from J, leaving 8 bases between. Germline-derived CDR1 and CDR2 are LGHNT and FRNRAP. DNA for the CDR3: TGTGCTAGTGGTTTGGTACCCGGGAACAATGAGCAGTTCTTC. Translated, it gives CASGLVPGNNEQFF.

This rearrangement joins TRBV6-5 to TRBJ2-7, with 12 bases lining up with TRBD1. The CDR3 sequence is 13 residues long. V shed 11 bases, J shed 5 bases, and the junction held 7 bases outside the gene matches. Germline CDR1 reads MNHEY; CDR2 reads SVGAGI. The CDR3 here is CACGTGGNDEQYV. Written as DNA, the CDR3 is TGTGCCTGCGGGACAGGGGGCAACGACGAGCAGTACGTC.

CDR3 protein: CSAGQMNTEAFF. As DNA, the CDR3 is TGCAGCGCGGGACAGATGAACACTGAAGCTTTCTTT. This chain connects TRBV29-1 to TRBJ1-1; 7 positions agree with TRBD1. Unmatched junction bases numbered 2, after V lost 7 bases and J lost 0 bases. Germline V gene sequence: CDR1 SQVTM, CDR2 ANQGSEA. The CDR3 is 12 residues long.

V is TRBV5-5 and J is TRBJ1-4; D gene uncertain. Trimming took 2 bases from V and 5 from J, leaving 13 bases between them. Germline assignment: CDR1 SGHKS and CDR2 YYEKEE (reference sequence). The CDR3 consists of 15 residues. The DNA for the CDR3 is TGTGCCAGCAGCTTCCCAGGTTTTGAGAATGAAAAACTGTTTTTT. It codes for CASSFPGFENEKLFF.